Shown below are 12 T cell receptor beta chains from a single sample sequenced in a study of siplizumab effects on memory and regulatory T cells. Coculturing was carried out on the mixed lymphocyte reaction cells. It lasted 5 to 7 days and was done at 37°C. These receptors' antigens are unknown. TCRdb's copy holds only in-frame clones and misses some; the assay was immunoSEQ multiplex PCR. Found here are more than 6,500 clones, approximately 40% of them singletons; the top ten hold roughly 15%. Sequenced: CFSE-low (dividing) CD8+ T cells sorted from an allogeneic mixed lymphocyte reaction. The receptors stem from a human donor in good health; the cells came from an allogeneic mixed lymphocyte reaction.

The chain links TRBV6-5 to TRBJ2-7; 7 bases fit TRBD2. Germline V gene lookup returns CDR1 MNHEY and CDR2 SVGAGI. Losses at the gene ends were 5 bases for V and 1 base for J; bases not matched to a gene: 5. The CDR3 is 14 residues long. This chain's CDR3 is CASSRAGLSYEQYF. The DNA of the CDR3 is TGTGCCAGCAGTCGGGCGGGACTATCCTACGAGCAGTACTTC.

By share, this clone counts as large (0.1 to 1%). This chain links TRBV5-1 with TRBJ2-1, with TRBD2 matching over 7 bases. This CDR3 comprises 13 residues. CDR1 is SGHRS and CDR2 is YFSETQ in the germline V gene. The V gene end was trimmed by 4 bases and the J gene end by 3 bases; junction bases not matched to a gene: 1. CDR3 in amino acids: CASSLADYNEQFF. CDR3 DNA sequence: TGCGCCAGCAGCCTAGCGGACTACAATGAGCAGTTCTTC.

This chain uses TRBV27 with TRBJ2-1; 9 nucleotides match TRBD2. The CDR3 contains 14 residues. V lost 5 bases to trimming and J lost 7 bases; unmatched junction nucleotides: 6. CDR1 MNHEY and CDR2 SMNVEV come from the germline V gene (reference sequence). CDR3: CASSLSGSGNEQFF. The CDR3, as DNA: TGTGCCAGCAGTCTTAGCGGGAGTGGGAATGAGCAGTTCTTC.

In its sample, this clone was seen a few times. The CDR3 sequence is CASSEGLAGGRSYEQYF. In DNA form, the CDR3 reads TGTGCCAGCAGCGAAGGACTAGCGGGAGGCCGCTCCTACGAGCAGTACTTC. The J gene is TRBJ2-7, the V gene TRBV7-8; 14 positions agree with TRBD2. Trimming cost V 5 bases and J 0 bases; bases outside gene matches: 6. This CDR3 has 17 residues. Germline V gene data show CDR1 as SGHVS and CDR2 as FQNEAQ.

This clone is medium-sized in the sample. The CDR3 DNA reads TGTGCCAGCAGCTCAATAGCGGGATTCAATGAGCAGTTCTTC. This translates into CASSSIAGFNEQFF. The chain carries TRBV7-8 and TRBJ2-1; 8 bases are shared with TRBD2. Trimming removed 4 bases from V and 6 bases from J; junction bases left unmatched: 5. Germline V CDR1 and CDR2: SGHVS, FQNEAQ. This CDR3 is 14 amino acids long.

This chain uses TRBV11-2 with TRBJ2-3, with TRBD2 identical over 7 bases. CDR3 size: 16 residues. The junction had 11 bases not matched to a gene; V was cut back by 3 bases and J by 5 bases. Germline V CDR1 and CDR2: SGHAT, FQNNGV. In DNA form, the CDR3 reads TGTGCCAGCAGCTTTCGTGGGAGGGCCGGGGTAGATACGCAGTATTTT. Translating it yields CASSFRGRAGVDTQYF.

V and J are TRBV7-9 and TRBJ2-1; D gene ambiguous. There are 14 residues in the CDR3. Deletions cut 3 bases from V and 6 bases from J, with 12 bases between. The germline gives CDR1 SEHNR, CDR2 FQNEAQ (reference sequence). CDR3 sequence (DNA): TGTGCCAGCAGCTTCGGCGGTTTAGTCAATGAGCAGTTCTTC. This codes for CASSFGGLVNEQFF.

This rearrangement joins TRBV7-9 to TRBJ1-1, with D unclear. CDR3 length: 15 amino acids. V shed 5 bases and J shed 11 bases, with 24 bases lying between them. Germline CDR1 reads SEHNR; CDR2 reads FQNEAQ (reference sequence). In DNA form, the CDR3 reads TGTGCCAGCAGCGCAACGGGCGGTGGTGAGTTGGAGGCTTTCTTT. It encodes CASSATGGGELEAFF.

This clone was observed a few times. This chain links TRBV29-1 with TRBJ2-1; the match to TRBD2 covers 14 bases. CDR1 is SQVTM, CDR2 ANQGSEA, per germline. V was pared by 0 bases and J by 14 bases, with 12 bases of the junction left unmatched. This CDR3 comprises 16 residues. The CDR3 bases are TGCAGCGTTGAAGACAGAGGGACTAGCGGGAGTACTATAGAGTTCTTC. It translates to CSVEDRGTSGSTIEFF.

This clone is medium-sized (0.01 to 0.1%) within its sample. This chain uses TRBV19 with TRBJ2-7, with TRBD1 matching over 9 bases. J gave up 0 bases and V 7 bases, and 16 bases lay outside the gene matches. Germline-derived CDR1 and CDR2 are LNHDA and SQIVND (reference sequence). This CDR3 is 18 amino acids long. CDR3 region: CASTLRGLDRGYSYEQYF. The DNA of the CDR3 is TGTGCCAGTACCCTGAGGGGGCTCGACAGGGGGTACTCCTACGAGCAGTACTTC.

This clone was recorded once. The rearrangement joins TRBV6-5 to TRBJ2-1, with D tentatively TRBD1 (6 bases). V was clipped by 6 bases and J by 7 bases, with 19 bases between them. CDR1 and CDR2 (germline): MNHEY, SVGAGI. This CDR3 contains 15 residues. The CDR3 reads CASSPWTAHGNEQFF. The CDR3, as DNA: TGTGCCAGCAGCCCCTGGACAGCACACGGGAATGAGCAGTTCTTC.

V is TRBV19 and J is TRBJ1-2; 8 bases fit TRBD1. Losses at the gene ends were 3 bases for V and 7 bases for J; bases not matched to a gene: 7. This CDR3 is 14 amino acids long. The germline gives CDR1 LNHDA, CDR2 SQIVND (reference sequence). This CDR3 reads CASSIYGTGPGYTF. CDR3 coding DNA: TGTGCCAGTAGTATTTACGGGACAGGCCCTGGCTACACCTTC.